This T cell receptor (beta chain) was profiled in a study of post-analysis software for immune sequencing data. Findings and caveats of the study: The five TRBV segments detected at higher frequency in patients than in controls included TRBV5-6, TRBV5-1 and TRBV20-1.

A word on this clonotype: Its antigen is unknown. A read error may account for a junction end that differs from germline.

This CDR3 comprises 12 residues. In germline, CDR1 is MNHEY, CDR2 SVGAGI. Sequencing libraries made from TCR beta cDNA carried unique molecular identifiers. MiXCR, applied by TCRdb to the PCR reads, yields one record per CDR3 protein. The sample yields 750,000 to 950,000 distinct CDR3 sequences, approximately 53% seen once. This receptor was taken from a girl between 5 and 17 years old with multiple sclerosis. The material sequenced was blood. The chain combines TRBV6-5 with TRBJ2-1; D might be TRBD2 (5 bases). DNA of the CDR3: TGTGCCAGCACCGGGATCGGAAATGTGCAGTTCTTC. Protein sequence: CASTGIGNVQFF.